This T cell receptor beta chain came from a study of blood T cell repertoires in COVID-19. The CDR3 is 15 amino acids. Trimming took off 2 bases at V and 2 bases at J, with 8 bases between the two ends. CDR1 is SGHDT and CDR2 is YYEEEE in the germline V gene. Sequencing used immunoSEQ multiplex PCR; TCRdb keeps in-frame clones, though not all of them. The table lists fewer than 250,000 clones, approximately 80% of them singletons, with around 1.8% in the top ten. This TCR derives from a man in his 60s who had recovered from COVID-19. The sequenced material came from PBMCs or T cells enriched from blood (not recorded which). The chain couples TRBV5-6 to TRBJ2-6; no definite D call. The CDR3 coding sequence is TGTGCCAGCAGCTTTCGGTTTGCTGGGGCCAACGTCCTGACTTTC. It codes for CASSFRFAGANVLTF. Full variable domain (missing parts from reference TRBV5-6 and TRBJ2-6): DAGVTQSPTHLIKTRGQQVTLRCSPKSGHDTVSWYQQALGQGPQFIFQYYEEEERQRGNFPDRFSGHQFPNYSSELNVNALLLGDSALYLCASSFRFAGANVLTFGAGSRLTVL.